The 9 T cell receptor beta chains below all came from one sample that was sequenced in a study of OX40 agonist ivuxolimab in advanced cancers. Data came from immunoSEQ multiplex PCR; TCRdb stores just in-frame clones and leaves some out. The sample holds roughly 26,000 clones, approximately 91% seen once. The sequences come from CD4+ or CD8+ T cells sorted from blood, collected in a trial of the OX40 agonist ivuxolimab. These TCRs come from an adult with an advanced solid tumor such as melanoma, head and neck, liver or kidney cancer.

V usage is TRBV10-2 and J usage is TRBJ2-1; 13 positions agree with TRBD2. The CDR3 extends over 15 amino acids. J gave up 6 bases and V 10 bases, and 9 bases lay outside the gene matches. Germline CDR1 WSHSY, CDR2 SAAADI. This CDR3 is CATLGGTSGTNEQFF. In DNA form, the CDR3 reads TGCGCCACCTTGGGGGGGACTAGCGGGACCAATGAGCAGTTCTTC.

This clone turned up a few times. The genes are TRBV4-2 and TRBJ2-1, with unresolved D. V was cut by 4 bases and J by 5 bases, with 6 bases left in between. CDR1 is LGHNA, CDR2 YNFKEQ, per germline. The CDR3 consists of 12 residues. CDR3 sequence reads: CASSPTNNEQFF. The CDR3 DNA is TGTGCCAGCAGCCCCACTAACAATGAGCAGTTCTTC.

The gene calls are TRBV6-6 and TRBJ1-1; 7 nucleotides line up with TRBD1. With 2 bases clipped from V and 7 bases from J, the junction kept 13 bases outside the gene matches. The germline V gene encodes CDR1 MNHNY and CDR2 SVGAGI (reference sequence). This CDR3 spans 16 amino acids. The CDR3 nucleotides are TGTGCCAGCAGTTACGAAACGACAGGGAGGAAAGGTGAAGCTTTCTTT. Its translation: CASSYETTGRKGEAFF.

The gene calls are TRBV5-1 and TRBJ2-1, with TRBD1 matching 7 bases. In germline, CDR1 is SGHRS, CDR2 YFSETQ. CDR3 size: 16 residues. V was clipped by 0 bases and J by 4 bases; unmatched bases: 7. In DNA, the CDR3 is TGCGCCAGCAGCTTGGTAGGGGCAGGGGGATACAATGAGCAGTTCTTC. Its protein product is CASSLVGAGGYNEQFF.

CDR3 bases: TGTGCCAGCAGCTTAGGACGGGGGTACACTGAAGCTTTCTTT. This translates into CASSLGRGYTEAFF. V usage is TRBV7-3 and J usage is TRBJ1-1; maybe TRBD1 (5 bases). The CDR3 has 14 amino acids. Trimming pared 2 bases from V and 3 bases from J, leaving 10 bases between. CDR1 SGHTA and CDR2 FQGTGA come from the germline V gene.

The chain carries TRBV11-2 and TRBJ2-7; D not certain. The CDR3 has 14 amino acids. The V and J ends lost 1 base and 0 bases respectively, with 7 bases between them. Germline V gene data show CDR1 as SGHAT and CDR2 as FQNNGV. CDR3 in amino acids: CASSLGPYSYEQYF. CDR3 bases: TGTGCCAGCAGCTTAGGTCCATACTCCTACGAGCAGTACTTC.

Written as DNA, the CDR3 is TGTGCCCTAACCGGGGCAACGAACACCGGGGAGCTGTTTTTT. Protein product: CALTGATNTGELFF. The gene calls are TRBV19 and TRBJ2-2; D is possibly TRBD1 or TRBD2 (5 bases each). In germline, CDR1 is LNHDA, CDR2 SQIVND (reference sequence). Trimming stripped 11 bases from V and 0 bases from J, with 13 bases between. The CDR3 is made up of 14 amino acids. Filled out from reference TRBV19 and TRBJ2-2, the complete variable domain reads DGGITQSPKYLFRKEGQNVTLSCEQNLNHDAMYWYRQDPGQGLRLIYYSQIVNDFQKGDIAEGYSVSREKKESFPLTVTSAQKNPTAFYLCALTGATNTGELFFGEGSRLTVL.

The V gene is TRBV13, the J gene TRBJ2-1, with D unclear. V dropped 5 bases and J dropped 5 bases, with 16 bases sitting between them. The germline V gene encodes CDR1 PRHDT and CDR2 FYEKMQ (reference sequence). The CDR3 covers 15 residues. DNA of the CDR3: TGTGCCAGCAGCCCCCCAATAGGGAAACACAATGAGCAGTTCTTC. It is translated as CASSPPIGKHNEQFF.

The chain has TRBV27 and TRBJ1-6; D is uncertain. Trimming shortened V by 5 bases and J by 4 bases, and 6 bases separated the two germline ends. CDR1 is MNHEY, CDR2 SMNVEV, per germline (reference sequence). The CDR3 runs 13 residues. This CDR3 is CASSLQYNSPLHF. CDR3 DNA sequence: TGTGCCAGCAGTCTGCAGTATAATTCACCCCTCCACTTT.